This TCR beta chain came from a study of CD8+ T cells in alopecia areata. Study findings and constraints: Tofacitinib significantly decreased scalp clonality and expanded CD8+ clones among top 100.

This CDR3 region has 14 residues. Trimming shortened V by 2 bases and J by 2 bases, and 10 bases separated the two germline ends. Per germline, CDR1 SGHTA and CDR2 FQGNSA. Treatment denoted: oral pan-JAK inhibitor, 5-10 mg twice daily. Sequencing used cDNA as its template, made by extracting RNA and reverse transcribing it. Data came from immunoSEQ multiplex PCR; TCRdb stores just in-frame clones and leaves some out. The table has about 190,000 clones, more than 50% seen once. This clone was counted between two and nine times. The target antigen is unknown. The source material was CD4+ T cells sorted from blood, sampled at week 24, from a patient treated with tofacitinib. The rearrangement links TRBV7-2 to TRBJ2-7; possibly TRBD2 for D (6 bases). The origin of this receptor is a human donor with alopecia areata. The CDR3 nucleotides read TGTGCCAGCAGCTTATACGGGGGAGCCTACGAGCAGTACTTC. Translation: CASSLYGGAYEQYF.